This T cell receptor beta chain derives from a study of molecular identifiers for immune sequencing clone quantification. This clonotype has a count of ten or more. Sorting selected naive CD8 T cells with a CD8+CD4-CCR7+CD45RA+ phenotype. TCRdb processed the PCR reads anew with MiXCR; each CDR3 protein has one entry. This table has around 460,000 distinct CDR3 sequences, 25% appearing once. The receptor's source is a human donor in good health. Some libraries in this study had Jurkat cell RNA spiked in. The sequenced sample consisted of naive CD8+ T cells from blood, with Jurkat cell RNA spiked in. Sample subset: FACS-sorted CD8+CD4-CCR7+CD45RA+ naive T cells.

CDR3 in amino acids: CSAISEGKMDTQYF. The CDR3 DNA reads as TGCAGTGCCATTAGCGAGGGCAAAATGGATACGCAGTATTTT. This chain connects TRBV20-1 to TRBJ2-3; weak D call: TRBD2 (5 bases). Germline CDR1 DFQATT, CDR2 SNEGSKA (reference sequence). The CDR3 runs 14 residues. V lost 6 bases and J lost 6, with 19 bases in between.